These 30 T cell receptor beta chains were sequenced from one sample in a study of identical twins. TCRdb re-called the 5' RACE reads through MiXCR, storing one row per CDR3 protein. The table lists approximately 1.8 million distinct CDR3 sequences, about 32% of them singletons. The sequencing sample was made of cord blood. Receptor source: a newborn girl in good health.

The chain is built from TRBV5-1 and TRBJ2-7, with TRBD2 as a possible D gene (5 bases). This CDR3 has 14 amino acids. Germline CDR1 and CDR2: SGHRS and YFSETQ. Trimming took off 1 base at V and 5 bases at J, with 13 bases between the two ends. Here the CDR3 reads CASSLLTTLDEQYF. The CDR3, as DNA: TGCGCCAGCAGCTTGTTGACTACCCTAGACGAGCAGTACTTC.

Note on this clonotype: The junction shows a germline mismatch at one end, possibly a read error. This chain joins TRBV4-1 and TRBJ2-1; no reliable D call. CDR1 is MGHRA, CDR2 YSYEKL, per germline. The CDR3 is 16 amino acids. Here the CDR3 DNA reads TGCGCCAGCAGCCAAGGGCCTCTTAGCTCCTACAATAAGCAGTTCTTC. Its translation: CASSQGPLSSYNKQFF.

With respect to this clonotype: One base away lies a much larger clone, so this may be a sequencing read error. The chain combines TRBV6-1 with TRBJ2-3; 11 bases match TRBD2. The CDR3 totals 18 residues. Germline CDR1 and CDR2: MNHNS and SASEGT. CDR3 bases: TGTGCCAGCACCCAACTCCGACTAGCGGGACTCAGCACAGGTACGCAGTATTTT. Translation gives CASTQLRLAGLSTGTQYF.

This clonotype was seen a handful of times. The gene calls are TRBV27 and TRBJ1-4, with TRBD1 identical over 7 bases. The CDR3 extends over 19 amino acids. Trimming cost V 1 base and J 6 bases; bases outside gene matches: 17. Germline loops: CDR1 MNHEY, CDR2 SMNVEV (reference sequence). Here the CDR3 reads CASSLYSTGFIGGDEKLFF. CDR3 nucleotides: TGTGCCAGCAGTTTATATTCGACAGGGTTCATCGGCGGGGATGAAAAACTGTTTTTT.

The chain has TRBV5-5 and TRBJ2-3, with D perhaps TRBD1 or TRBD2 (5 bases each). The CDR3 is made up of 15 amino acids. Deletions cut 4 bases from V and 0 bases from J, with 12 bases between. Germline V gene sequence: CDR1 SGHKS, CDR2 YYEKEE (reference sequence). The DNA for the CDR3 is TGTGCCAGCAGCCCCGAGGGGCTAAGCACAGATACGCAGTATTTT. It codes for CASSPEGLSTDTQYF.

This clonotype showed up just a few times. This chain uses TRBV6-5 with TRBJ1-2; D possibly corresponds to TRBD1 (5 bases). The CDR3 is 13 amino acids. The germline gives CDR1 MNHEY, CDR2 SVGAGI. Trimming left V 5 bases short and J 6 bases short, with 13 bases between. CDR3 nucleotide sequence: TGTGCCAGCAGTAAAACAGGACTTCATGGCTACACCTTC. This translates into CASSKTGLHGYTF.

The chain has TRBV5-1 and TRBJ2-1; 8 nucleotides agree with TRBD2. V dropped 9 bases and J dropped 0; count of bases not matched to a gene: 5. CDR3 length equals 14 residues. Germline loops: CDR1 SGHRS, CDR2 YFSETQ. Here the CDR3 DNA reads TGCGCCACCCATCGGGGGGGCTCCTACAATGAGCAGTTCTTC. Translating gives CATHRGGSYNEQFF.

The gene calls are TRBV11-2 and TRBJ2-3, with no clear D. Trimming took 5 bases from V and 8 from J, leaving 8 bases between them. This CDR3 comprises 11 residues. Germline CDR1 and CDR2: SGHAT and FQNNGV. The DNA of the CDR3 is TGTGCCAGCAGCGTAAGGGCTACGCAGTATTTT. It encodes CASSVRATQYF.

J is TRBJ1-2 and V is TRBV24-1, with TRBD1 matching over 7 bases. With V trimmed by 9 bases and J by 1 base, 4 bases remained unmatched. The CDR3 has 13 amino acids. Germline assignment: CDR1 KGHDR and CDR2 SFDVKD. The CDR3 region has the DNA TGTGCCACCGGGACAGAGATTAACTATGGCTACACCTTC. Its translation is CATGTEINYGYTF.

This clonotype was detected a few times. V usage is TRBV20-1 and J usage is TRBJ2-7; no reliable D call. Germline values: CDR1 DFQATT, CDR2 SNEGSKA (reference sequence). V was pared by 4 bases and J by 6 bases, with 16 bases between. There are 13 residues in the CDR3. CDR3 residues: CSAMSRMYLEQYF. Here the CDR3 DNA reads TGCAGTGCTATGAGTAGGATGTACCTCGAGCAGTACTTC.

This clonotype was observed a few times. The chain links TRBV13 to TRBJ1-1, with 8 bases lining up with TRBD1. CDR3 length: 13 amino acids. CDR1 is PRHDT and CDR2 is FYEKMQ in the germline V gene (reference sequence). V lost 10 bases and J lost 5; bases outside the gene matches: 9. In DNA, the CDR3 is TGTGCCACCACCGGGACAGGAGCTACTGAAGCTTTCTTT. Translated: CATTGTGATEAFF.

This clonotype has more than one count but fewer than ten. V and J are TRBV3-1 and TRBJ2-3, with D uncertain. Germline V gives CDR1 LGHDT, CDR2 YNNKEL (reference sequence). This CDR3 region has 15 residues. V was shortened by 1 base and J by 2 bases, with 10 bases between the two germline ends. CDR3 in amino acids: CASSQGPTPTDTQYF. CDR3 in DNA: TGTGCCAGCAGCCAAGGCCCCACACCCACAGATACGCAGTATTTT.

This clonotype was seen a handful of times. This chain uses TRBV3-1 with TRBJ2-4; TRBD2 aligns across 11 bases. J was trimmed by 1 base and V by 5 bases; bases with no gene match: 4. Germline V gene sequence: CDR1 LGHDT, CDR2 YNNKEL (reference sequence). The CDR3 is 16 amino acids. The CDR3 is CASSEGTSGAKNIQYF. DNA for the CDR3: TGTGCCAGCAGCGAAGGGACTAGCGGCGCCAAAAACATTCAGTACTTC.

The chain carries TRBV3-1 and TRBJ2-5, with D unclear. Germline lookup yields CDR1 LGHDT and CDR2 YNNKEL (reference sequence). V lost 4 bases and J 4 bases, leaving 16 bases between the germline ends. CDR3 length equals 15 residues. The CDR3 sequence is CASSLPGKFGETQYF. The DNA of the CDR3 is TGTGCCAGCAGCCTCCCTGGCAAATTTGGAGAGACCCAGTACTTC.

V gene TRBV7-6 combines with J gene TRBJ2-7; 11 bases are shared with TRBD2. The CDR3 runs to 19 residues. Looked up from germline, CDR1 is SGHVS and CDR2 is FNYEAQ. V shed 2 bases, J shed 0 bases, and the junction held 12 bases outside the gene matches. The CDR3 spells CASSLIAGTSGKSSYEQYF. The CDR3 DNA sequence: TGTGCCAGCAGCTTAATCGCTGGGACTAGCGGCAAAAGCTCCTACGAGCAGTACTTC. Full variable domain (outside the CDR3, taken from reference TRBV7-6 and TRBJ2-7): GAGVSQSPRYKVTKRGQDVALRCDPISGHVSLYWYRQALGQGPEFLTYFNYEAQQDKSGLPNDRFSAERPEGSISTLTIQRTEQRDSAMYRCASSLIAGTSGKSSYEQYFGPGTRLTVT.

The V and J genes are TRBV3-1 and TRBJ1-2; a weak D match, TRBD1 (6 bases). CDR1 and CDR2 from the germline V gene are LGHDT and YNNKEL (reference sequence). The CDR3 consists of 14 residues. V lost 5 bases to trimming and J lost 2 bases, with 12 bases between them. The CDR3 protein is CASSSGTYNYGYTF. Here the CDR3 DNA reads TGTGCCAGCAGCTCCGGGACATACAACTATGGCTACACCTTC.

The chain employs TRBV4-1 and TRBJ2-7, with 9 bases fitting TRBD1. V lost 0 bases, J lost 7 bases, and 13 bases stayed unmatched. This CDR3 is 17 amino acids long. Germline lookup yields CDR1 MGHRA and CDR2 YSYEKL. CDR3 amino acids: CASSQDIGQGSYNEQYF. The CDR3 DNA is TGCGCCAGCAGCCAAGATATAGGACAGGGGAGTTACAATGAGCAGTACTTC.

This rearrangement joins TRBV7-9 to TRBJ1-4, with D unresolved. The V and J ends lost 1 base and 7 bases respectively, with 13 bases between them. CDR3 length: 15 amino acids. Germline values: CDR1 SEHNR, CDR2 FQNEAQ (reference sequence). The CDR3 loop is CASSLVQTTTEKLFF. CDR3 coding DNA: TGTGCCAGCAGCTTAGTACAGACGACCACTGAAAAACTGTTTTTT.

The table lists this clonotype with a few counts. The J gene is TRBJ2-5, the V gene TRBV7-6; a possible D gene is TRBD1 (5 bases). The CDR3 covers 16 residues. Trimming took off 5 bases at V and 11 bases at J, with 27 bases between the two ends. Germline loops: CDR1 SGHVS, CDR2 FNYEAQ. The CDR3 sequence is CASSPLIRVDSNQQYF. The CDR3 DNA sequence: TGTGCCAGCAGCCCCCTGATCCGTGTTGACAGCAACCAGCAGTACTTC.

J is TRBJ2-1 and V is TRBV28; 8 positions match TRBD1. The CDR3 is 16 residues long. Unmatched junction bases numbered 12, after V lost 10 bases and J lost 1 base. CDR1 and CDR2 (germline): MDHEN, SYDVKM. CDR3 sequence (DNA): TGTGCCACCATGCGGGGCCAGGGGGCTTCCTACAATGAGCAGTTCTTC. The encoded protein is CATMRGQGASYNEQFF. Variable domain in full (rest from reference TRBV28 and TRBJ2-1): DVKVTQSSRYLVKRTGEKVFLECVQDMDHENMFWYRQDPGLGLRLIYFSYDVKMKEKGDIPEGYSVSREKKERFSLILESASTNQTSMYLCATMRGQGASYNEQFFGPGTRLTVL.

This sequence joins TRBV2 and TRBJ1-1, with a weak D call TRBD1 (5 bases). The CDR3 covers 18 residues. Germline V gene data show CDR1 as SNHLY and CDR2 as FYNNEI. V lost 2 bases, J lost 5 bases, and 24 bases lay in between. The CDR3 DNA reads TGTGCCAGCAGTGAAAGGCTTCGCCGCGGGGTAAAGGGGACTGAAGCTTTCTTT. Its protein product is CASSERLRRGVKGTEAFF.

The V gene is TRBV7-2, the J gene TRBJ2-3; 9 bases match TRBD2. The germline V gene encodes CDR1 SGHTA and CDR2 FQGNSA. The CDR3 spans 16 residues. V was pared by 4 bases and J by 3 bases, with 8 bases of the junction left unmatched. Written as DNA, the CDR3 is TGTGCCAGCAGCTCCTTAGCGGGAGTAGGAACAGATACGCAGTATTTT. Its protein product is CASSSLAGVGTDTQYF.

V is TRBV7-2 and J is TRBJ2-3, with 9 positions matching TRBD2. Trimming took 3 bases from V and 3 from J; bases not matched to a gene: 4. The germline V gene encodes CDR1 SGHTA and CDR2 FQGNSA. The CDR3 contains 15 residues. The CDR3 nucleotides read TGTGCCAGCAGCTTGTCGACTAGCGGAACAGATACGCAGTATTTT. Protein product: CASSLSTSGTDTQYF.

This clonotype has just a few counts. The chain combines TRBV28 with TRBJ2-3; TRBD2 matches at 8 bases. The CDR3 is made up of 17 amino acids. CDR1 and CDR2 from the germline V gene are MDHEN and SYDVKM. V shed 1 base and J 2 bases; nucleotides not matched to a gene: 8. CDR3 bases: TGTGCCAGCAGTTTATCTACGGGGGGGGAAACCACAGATACGCAGTATTTT. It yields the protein CASSLSTGGETTDTQYF.

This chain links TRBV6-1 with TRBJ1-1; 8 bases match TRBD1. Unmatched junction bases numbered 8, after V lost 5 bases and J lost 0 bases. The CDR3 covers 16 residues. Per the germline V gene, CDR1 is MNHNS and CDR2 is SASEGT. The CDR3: CASSTGQGRVNTEAFF. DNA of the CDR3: TGTGCCAGCAGTACCGGACAGGGAAGGGTGAACACTGAAGCTTTCTTT.

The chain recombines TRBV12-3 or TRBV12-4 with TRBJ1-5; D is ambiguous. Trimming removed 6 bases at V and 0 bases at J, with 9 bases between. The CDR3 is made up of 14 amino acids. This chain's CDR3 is CASRLPGSNQPQHF. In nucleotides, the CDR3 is TGTGCCAGCAGACTCCCGGGTAGCAATCAGCCCCAGCATTTT.

CDR3 DNA sequence: TGTGCCAGCAGTTTAAGGGGTTGGGATGAGCAGTACTTC. Its translation: CASSLRGWDEQYF. This chain uses TRBV12-3 or TRBV12-4 with TRBJ2-7; maybe TRBD1 (5 bases). This CDR3 is 13 amino acids long. Trimming took 2 bases from V and 7 from J, leaving 12 bases between them.

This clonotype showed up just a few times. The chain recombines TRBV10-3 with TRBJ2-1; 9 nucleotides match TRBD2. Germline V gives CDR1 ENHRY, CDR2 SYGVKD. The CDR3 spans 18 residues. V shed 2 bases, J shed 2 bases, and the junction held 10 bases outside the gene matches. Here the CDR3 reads CAISEPRLADPTYNEQFF. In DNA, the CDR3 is TGTGCCATCAGTGAGCCTCGACTAGCGGACCCCACCTACAATGAGCAGTTCTTC.

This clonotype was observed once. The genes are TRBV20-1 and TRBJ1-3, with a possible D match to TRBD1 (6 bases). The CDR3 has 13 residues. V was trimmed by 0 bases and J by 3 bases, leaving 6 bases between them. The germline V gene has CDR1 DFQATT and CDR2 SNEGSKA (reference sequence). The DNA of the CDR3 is TGCAGTGCTAGAGACAGGGGTGGAAACACCATATATTTT. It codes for CSARDRGGNTIYF.

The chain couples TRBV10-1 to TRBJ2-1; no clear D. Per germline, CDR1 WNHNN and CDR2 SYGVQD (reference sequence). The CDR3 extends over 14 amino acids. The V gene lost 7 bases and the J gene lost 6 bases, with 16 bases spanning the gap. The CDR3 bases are TGCGCCAGCAAGCTCTCGAGGTCCAGCAATGAGCAGTTCTTC. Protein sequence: CASKLSRSSNEQFF.